This is a list of T cell receptor beta chains from one sample in a study of shared clonotypes between healthy human individuals. Measured with immunoSEQ multiplex PCR; TCRdb has only the in-frame clones, and not every one. The sample carries 1,500,000 or so clones, around 97% recorded once. The sample consisted of naive CD4+ T cells sorted from blood. The receptors stem from a man aged 25-40 years in good health. The CDR3 runs from the conserved cysteine through the conserved F or W. The order of the fields is V gene, J gene, clone size, D gene, CDR3 DNA, CDR3 protein. A D gene is named only where the DNA matches it firmly. Rows may omit the clone size; those that give it use once, few, many or a size class.

V gene: TRBV28; J gene: TRBJ2-2; clone size: .; D gene: TRBD2; CDR3 DNA: TGTGCCAGCAGGGGGACTAGCGGGAGTTTCACCGGGGAGCTGTTTTTT; CDR3 protein: CASRGTSGSFTGELFF
V gene: TRBV11-2; J gene: TRBJ2-1; clone size: .; D gene: TRBD2; CDR3 DNA: TGTGCCAGCAGCCCCGAGCGGGGGAGGCAATACAATGAGCAGTTCTTC; CDR3 protein: CASSPERGRQYNEQFF
V gene: TRBV7-8; J gene: TRBJ1-5; clone size: .; D gene: .; CDR3 DNA: TGTGCCAGCAGCTTGCCCGGACGGACAAATCAGCCCCAGCATTTT; CDR3 protein: CASSLPGRTNQPQHF
V gene: TRBV10-1; J gene: TRBJ2-2; clone size: .; D gene: TRBD2; CDR3 DNA: TGCGCCAGCAGTGAAGATCTAGCGGGAGCGAACACCGGGGAGCTGTTTTTT; CDR3 protein: CASSEDLAGANTGELFF
V gene: TRBV27; J gene: TRBJ2-4; clone size: .; D gene: .; CDR3 DNA: TGTGCCAGCAGTTTAAGGCAGGGAGGTAACATTCAGTACTTC; CDR3 protein: CASSLRQGGNIQYF
V gene: TRBV7-3; J gene: TRBJ2-1; clone size: .; D gene: .; CDR3 DNA: TGTGCCAGCAGCTCCGAGCCAGGGTTGGATGAGCAGTTCTTC; CDR3 protein: CASSSEPGLDEQFF
V gene: TRBV19; J gene: TRBJ1-1; clone size: .; D gene: .; CDR3 DNA: TGTGCCAGTAGTATCCTACAGAACACTGAAGCTTTCTTT; CDR3 protein: CASSILQNTEAFF
V gene: TRBV2; J gene: TRBJ2-5; clone size: .; D gene: .; CDR3 DNA: TGTGCCAGCAGTGAAGCGCTTCGGTACGAAGAGACCCAGTACTTC; CDR3 protein: CASSEALRYEETQYF
V gene: TRBV7-2; J gene: TRBJ2-1; clone size: .; D gene: .; CDR3 DNA: TGTGCCAGCAGCTTAGCGGGGGCCTCCTACAATGAGCAGTTCTTC; CDR3 protein: CASSLAGASYNEQFF
V gene: TRBV9; J gene: TRBJ1-1; clone size: .; D gene: TRBD1; CDR3 DNA: TGTGCCAGCAGCGCCCATGACAGGGATGGCGAAGCTTTCTTT; CDR3 protein: CASSAHDRDGEAFF
V gene: TRBV9; J gene: TRBJ2-3; clone size: .; D gene: .; CDR3 DNA: TGTGCCAGCAGCGTAGTTTCCCATACTGGGGATACGCAGTATTTT; CDR3 protein: CASSVVSHTGDTQYF
V gene: TRBV7-2; J gene: TRBJ2-3; clone size: .; D gene: TRBD2; CDR3 DNA: TGTGCCAGCAGCTTTGGCGGGAGGGCAGATACGCAGTATTTT; CDR3 protein: CASSFGGRADTQYF
V gene: TRBV6-5; J gene: TRBJ1-2; clone size: .; D gene: TRBD1; CDR3 DNA: TGTGCCAGCATTGCCGGGACAGCGGGCGGCTACACCTTC; CDR3 protein: CASIAGTAGGYTF
V gene: TRBV9; J gene: TRBJ2-2; clone size: .; D gene: .; CDR3 DNA: TGTGCCAGCAGCGTTTTAGAGACGGGCGGGGAGCTGTTTTTT; CDR3 protein: CASSVLETGGELFF
V gene: TRBV4-2; J gene: TRBJ2-1; clone size: .; D gene: .; CDR3 DNA: TGTGCCAGCAGCCAAGATAGGCGGTTCGGGCTAGCCAATGAGCAGTTCTTC; CDR3 protein: CASSQDRRFGLANEQFF
V gene: TRBV5-1; J gene: TRBJ2-7; clone size: .; D gene: .; CDR3 DNA: TGCGCCAGCAGCTCGCCCGACGACAGGAGCTCCTACGAGCAGTACTTC; CDR3 protein: CASSSPDDRSSYEQYF
V gene: TRBV15; J gene: TRBJ1-2; clone size: .; D gene: TRBD1; CDR3 DNA: TGTGCCACCAGCAGAACCTACAGGGGTAGCTACACCTTC; CDR3 protein: CATSRTYRGSYTF
V gene: TRBV15; J gene: TRBJ2-4; clone size: .; D gene: .; CDR3 DNA: TGTGCCACCAGCAGAGATCCGGTAGCCAAAAACATTCAGTACTTC; CDR3 protein: CATSRDPVAKNIQYF
V gene: TRBV5-4; J gene: TRBJ2-2; clone size: .; D gene: TRBD1; CDR3 DNA: TGTGCCAGCAGCCTCAGTGGACAGGTCTCCGGGGAGCTGTTTTTT; CDR3 protein: CASSLSGQVSGELFF
V gene: TRBV19; J gene: TRBJ2-7; clone size: .; D gene: .; CDR3 DNA: TGTGCCAGTAGTACCCGCACCGAAACTCCCGAGCAGTACTTC; CDR3 protein: CASSTRTETPEQYF
V gene: TRBV25-1; J gene: TRBJ2-5; clone size: once; D gene: .; CDR3 DNA: TGTGCCAGCACCCTGTTAGAGACCCAGTACTTC; CDR3 protein: CASTLLETQYF
V gene: TRBV5-1; J gene: TRBJ2-1; clone size: .; D gene: TRBD2; CDR3 DNA: TGCGCCAGCAGCTTGGCCGGGACTAGCGGGAGCTCCTACAATGAGCAGTTCTTC; CDR3 protein: CASSLAGTSGSSYNEQFF
V gene: TRBV7-9; J gene: TRBJ2-6; clone size: .; D gene: .; CDR3 DNA: TGTGCCAGCACCCGAAGGGACTCTGGGGCCAACGTCCTGACTTTC; CDR3 protein: CASTRRDSGANVLTF
V gene: TRBV9; J gene: TRBJ2-7; clone size: .; D gene: .; CDR3 DNA: TGTGCCAGCAGCGTAGCGGCGGCTAACAACGAGCAGTACTTC; CDR3 protein: CASSVAAANNEQYF
V gene: TRBV15; J gene: TRBJ2-5; clone size: .; D gene: TRBD2; CDR3 DNA: TGTGCCACCAGCAAACAACTAGCGGGAAATAGGCTTCGTGAGACCCAGTACTTC; CDR3 protein: CATSKQLAGNRLRETQYF
V gene: TRBV30; J gene: TRBJ2-5; clone size: .; D gene: .; CDR3 DNA: TGTGCCTGGAGTGAGCTGCGACAAGAGACCCAGTACTTC; CDR3 protein: CAWSELRQETQYF
V gene: TRBV9; J gene: TRBJ2-1; clone size: .; D gene: .; CDR3 DNA: TGTGCCAGCAGCTTAGGTGGTGGTGGGGAGCAGTTCTTC; CDR3 protein: CASSLGGGGEQFF
V gene: TRBV5-4; J gene: TRBJ2-1; clone size: .; D gene: .; CDR3 DNA: TGTGCCAGCAGCTTTGGTGGCGGGGCGTCCTACAATGAGCAGTTCTTC; CDR3 protein: CASSFGGGASYNEQFF
V gene: TRBV19; J gene: TRBJ2-2; clone size: .; D gene: .; CDR3 DNA: TGTGCCAGTAGGACAGTGGGAGGTAACACCGGGGAGCTGTTTTTT; CDR3 protein: CASRTVGGNTGELFF
V gene: TRBV5-1; J gene: TRBJ2-7; clone size: .; D gene: TRBD1; CDR3 DNA: TGCGCCAGCAGCTCAGACAGGGGCGACATCGAGCAGTACTTC; CDR3 protein: CASSSDRGDIEQYF
V gene: TRBV5-1; J gene: TRBJ2-2; clone size: .; D gene: TRBD1; CDR3 DNA: TGCGCCAGCAGCTCAGGGACAGGGTACTTCACCGGGGAGCTGTTTTTT; CDR3 protein: CASSSGTGYFTGELFF
V gene: TRBV29-1; J gene: TRBJ2-5; clone size: .; D gene: TRBD2; CDR3 DNA: TGCAGCGTTGAAGATTATTGGACTAGCGGGCTTGCGGGAGAGACCCAGTACTTC; CDR3 protein: CSVEDYWTSGLAGETQYF
V gene: TRBV6-5; J gene: TRBJ2-1; clone size: .; D gene: TRBD2; CDR3 DNA: TGTGCCAGCAGTCCAAGCGGGACCGAATACAATGAGCAGTTCTTC; CDR3 protein: CASSPSGTEYNEQFF
V gene: TRBV28; J gene: TRBJ1-1; clone size: .; D gene: TRBD1; CDR3 DNA: TGTGCCAGCAGTTTAAGGCGGGACAGCCCAGAAGCTTTCTTT; CDR3 protein: CASSLRRDSPEAFF
V gene: TRBV28; J gene: TRBJ2-5; clone size: .; D gene: .; CDR3 DNA: TGTGCCAGCAGCCGCGGGACCGAAGAGACCCAGTACTTC; CDR3 protein: CASSRGTEETQYF
V gene: TRBV5-4; J gene: TRBJ1-4; clone size: .; D gene: .; CDR3 DNA: TGTGCCAGCAGTTGGGGCGGGGGCCTCACTAATGAAAAACTGTTTTTT; CDR3 protein: CASSWGGGLTNEKLFF
V gene: TRBV5-1; J gene: TRBJ1-1; clone size: .; D gene: TRBD1; CDR3 DNA: TGCGCCAGCAGACTCGACAGGGACCACACTGAAGCTTTCTTT; CDR3 protein: CASRLDRDHTEAFF
V gene: TRBV14; J gene: TRBJ2-1; clone size: .; D gene: .; CDR3 DNA: TGTGCCAGCAGCCTCTCGGATTCCTACAATGAGCAGTTCTTC; CDR3 protein: CASSLSDSYNEQFF
V gene: TRBV11-2; J gene: TRBJ2-7; clone size: .; D gene: .; CDR3 DNA: TGTGCCAGCAGCCTCCGGGGTAGCGGCTCCTACGAGCAGTACTTC; CDR3 protein: CASSLRGSGSYEQYF
V gene: TRBV2; J gene: TRBJ2-5; clone size: .; D gene: .; CDR3 DNA: TGTGCCAGCAGTGAAGGAGAAAAGGAGACCCAGTACTTC; CDR3 protein: CASSEGEKETQYF
V gene: TRBV28; J gene: TRBJ2-2; clone size: .; D gene: TRBD2; CDR3 DNA: TGTGCCAGCAAGCGGGGAGGTGACACCGGGGAGCTGTTTTTT; CDR3 protein: CASKRGGDTGELFF
V gene: TRBV9; J gene: TRBJ2-3; clone size: .; D gene: .; CDR3 DNA: TGTGCCAGCAGCGTCGGGGGCGGGAGACACGGTAGCTTACACACAGATACGCAGTATTTT; CDR3 protein: CASSVGGGRHGSLHTDTQYF
V gene: TRBV19; J gene: TRBJ2-7; clone size: .; D gene: .; CDR3 DNA: TGTGCCAGTAGCAGAACACCGGGCCTAGATTCCTACGAGCAGTACTTC; CDR3 protein: CASSRTPGLDSYEQYF
V gene: TRBV28; J gene: TRBJ2-3; clone size: once; D gene: TRBD1; CDR3 DNA: TGTGCCAGCAGTTTGAGGGAGGAGGGACAGGGACCTACTAGCACAGATACGCAGTATTTT; CDR3 protein: CASSLREEGQGPTSTDTQYF
V gene: TRBV28; J gene: TRBJ1-2; clone size: .; D gene: TRBD1; CDR3 DNA: TGTGCCAGCAGCCGTAAGCGACAGGGAGTTAACTATGGCTACACCTTC; CDR3 protein: CASSRKRQGVNYGYTF
V gene: TRBV7-9; J gene: TRBJ2-1; clone size: .; D gene: .; CDR3 DNA: TGTGCCAGCAGCTTATCCGGCCAGCAGTTCTTC; CDR3 protein: CASSLSGQQFF
V gene: TRBV28; J gene: TRBJ1-1; clone size: .; D gene: .; CDR3 DNA: TGTGCCAGCAGTGAAACACCCAGAGTTGCCCGTAGTGAAGCTTTCTTT; CDR3 protein: CASSETPRVARSEAFF
V gene: TRBV5-1; J gene: TRBJ2-2; clone size: .; D gene: .; CDR3 DNA: TGCGCCAGCAGTCAGAACCCCGTGAACACCGGGGAGCTGTTTTTT; CDR3 protein: CASSQNPVNTGELFF
V gene: TRBV4-1; J gene: TRBJ2-1; clone size: .; D gene: TRBD1; CDR3 DNA: TGCGCCAGCAGCCAAGAGGGACAGGGGGGCGGGGCGCCTTACAATGAGCAGTTCTTC; CDR3 protein: CASSQEGQGGGAPYNEQFF